This TCR beta chain was obtained from a study of CD8 T cells in ankylosing spondylitis. Study findings and constraints: About eight highly homologous variants made up a TCR beta motif that seemed to typify ankylosing spondylitis blood. Disease-linked clones were CD8+ and relatively rare in peripheral blood. Reported data indicate significant enrichment of disease-linked clones within matched ankylosing spondylitis synovial fluid.

CDR1 is KGHDR, CDR2 SFDVKD, per germline. The CDR3 sequence is 13 residues long. V lost 8 bases and J lost 1, with 10 bases in between. Comment on this clonotype: Its antigen remains unidentified.

Using quantitative 5'-RACE with molecular barcodes, the authors made TCR beta libraries. TCRdb used MiXCR to reprocess the 5' RACE reads, holding one entry per CDR3 protein. The table lists some 250,000 distinct CDR3 sequences, roughly a quarter of them singletons. This clonotype was sampled from a male donor with ankylosing spondylitis or in good health (not recorded which). The sequencing sample was made of blood, either unsorted or a sorted T cell fraction (not recorded which). V and J are TRBV24-1 and TRBJ1-1; maybe TRBD1 (5 bases). For the CDR3, the DNA is TGTGCCACCATGGGACGGGGGAACACTGAAGCTTTCTTT. Protein product: CATMGRGNTEAFF.